What follows are 7 T cell receptor beta chains derived from one specimen sequenced in a study of cytotoxic CD8 clonotypes in ibrutinib-treated CLL. Clones were sequenced by immunoSEQ multiplex PCR, and TCRdb holds only the in-frame ones, with some missing. Here the sample spans about 130,000 clones, approximately 85% being singletons. The starting material was PBMCs, obtained after 24 months of ibrutinib treatment. The receptors were sampled from a human donor with chronic lymphocytic leukemia.

CDR3 bases: TGTGCCAGCAGCTTTTCCTTGGACAGGGTCACTTCCGAGCAGTACTTC. Protein sequence: CASSFSLDRVTSEQYF. The rearrangement joins TRBV7-2 to TRBJ2-7; 8 positions match TRBD1. In germline, CDR1 is SGHTA, CDR2 FQGNSA. This CDR3 is built from 16 residues. V shed 3 bases, J shed 6 bases, and the junction held 13 bases outside the gene matches.

The chain combines TRBV15 with TRBJ2-3; D unclear. Germline lookup yields CDR1 LNHNV and CDR2 YYDKDF (reference sequence). The CDR3 has 12 amino acids. The V end was cut by 1 base, the J end by 6 bases, with 5 bases between. The CDR3 spells CATSRARDTQYF. The DNA of the CDR3 is TGTGCCACCAGCAGAGCGAGGGATACGCAGTATTTT.

The CDR3 reads CASSQGRGLPANQPQHF. The DNA for the CDR3 is TGCGCCAGCAGCCAAGGAAGGGGGCTTCCTGCCAATCAGCCCCAGCATTTT. The V and J genes are TRBV4-1 and TRBJ1-5; 7 bases match TRBD1. Trimming took 1 base from V and 3 from J; bases not matched to a gene: 9. CDR1 MGHRA and CDR2 YSYEKL come from the germline V gene. This CDR3 region has 17 residues.

The V gene is TRBV28, the J gene TRBJ2-5; D gene unclear. Germline-derived CDR1 and CDR2 are MDHEN and SYDVKM. Trimming shortened V by 6 bases and J by 1 base, and 15 bases separated the two germline ends. This CDR3 is 15 amino acids long. CDR3: CASRASLGLQETQYF. In nucleotides, the CDR3 is TGTGCCAGCAGAGCGAGCCTAGGCCTCCAAGAGACCCAGTACTTC.

The chain has TRBV6-5 and TRBJ2-5; 9 bases agree with TRBD1. The DNA end is a closer match to TRBJ2-7, so the J assignment may be wrong. The CDR3 loop spans 13 amino acids. Germline loops: CDR1 MNHEY, CDR2 SVGAGI. Here the CDR3 reads CASRGTGPYEQYF. The CDR3 region has the DNA TGTGCCAGTCGGGGGACAGGGCCCTACGAGCAGTACTTC.

This chain uses TRBV18 with TRBJ2-7; 7 bases fit TRBD1. The CDR3 totals 15 residues. V shed 3 bases and J 0 bases; nucleotides not matched to a gene: 5. Germline V gene sequence: CDR1 KGHSH, CDR2 LQKENI. The CDR3 spells CASSPGTAGSYEQYF. The DNA for the CDR3 is TGTGCCAGCTCACCCGGGACAGCCGGCTCCTACGAGCAGTACTTC.

The V call is TRBV2, the J call TRBJ2-5; possibly TRBD1 for D (6 bases). The CDR3 is 14 amino acids. CDR1 and CDR2 from the germline V gene are SNHLY and FYNNEI. V was shortened by 6 bases and J by 4 bases, with 15 bases between the two germline ends. This CDR3 reads CASRRTGFGETQYF. The CDR3 DNA follows: TGTGCCAGCAGGCGAACAGGGTTTGGAGAGACCCAGTACTTC.